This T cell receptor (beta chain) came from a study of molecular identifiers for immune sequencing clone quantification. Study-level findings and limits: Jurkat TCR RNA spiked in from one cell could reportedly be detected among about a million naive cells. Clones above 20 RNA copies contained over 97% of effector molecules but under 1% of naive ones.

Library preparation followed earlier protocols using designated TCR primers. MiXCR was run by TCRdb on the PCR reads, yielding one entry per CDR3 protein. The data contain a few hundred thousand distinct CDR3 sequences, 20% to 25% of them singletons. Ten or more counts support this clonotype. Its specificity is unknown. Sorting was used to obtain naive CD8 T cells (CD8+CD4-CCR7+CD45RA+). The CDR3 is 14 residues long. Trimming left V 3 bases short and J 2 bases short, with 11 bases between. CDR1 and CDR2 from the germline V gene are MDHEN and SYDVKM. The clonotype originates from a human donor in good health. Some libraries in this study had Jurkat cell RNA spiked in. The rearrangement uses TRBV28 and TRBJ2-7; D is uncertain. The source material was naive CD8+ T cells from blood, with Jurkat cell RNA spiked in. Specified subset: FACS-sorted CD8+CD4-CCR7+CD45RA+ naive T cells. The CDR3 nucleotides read TGTGCCAGCAGTTTCTCTACAAGAACCTACGAGCAGTACTTC. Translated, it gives CASSFSTRTYEQYF.